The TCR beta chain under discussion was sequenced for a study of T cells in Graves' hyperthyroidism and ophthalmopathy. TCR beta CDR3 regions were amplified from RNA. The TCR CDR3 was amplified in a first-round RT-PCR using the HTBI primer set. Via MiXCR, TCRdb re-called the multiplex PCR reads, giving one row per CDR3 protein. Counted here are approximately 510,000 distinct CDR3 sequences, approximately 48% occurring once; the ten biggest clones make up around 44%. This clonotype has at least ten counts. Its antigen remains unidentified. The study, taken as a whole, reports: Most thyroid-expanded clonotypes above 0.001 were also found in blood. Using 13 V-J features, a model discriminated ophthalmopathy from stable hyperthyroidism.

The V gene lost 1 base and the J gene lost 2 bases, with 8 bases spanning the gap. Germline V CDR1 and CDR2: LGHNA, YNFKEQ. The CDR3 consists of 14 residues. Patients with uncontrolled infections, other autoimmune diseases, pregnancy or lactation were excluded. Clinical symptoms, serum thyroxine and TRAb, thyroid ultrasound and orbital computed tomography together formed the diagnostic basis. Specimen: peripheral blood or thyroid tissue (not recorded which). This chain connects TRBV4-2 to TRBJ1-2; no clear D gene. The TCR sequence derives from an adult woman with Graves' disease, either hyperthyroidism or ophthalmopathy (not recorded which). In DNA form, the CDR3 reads TGTGCCAGCAGCCAAGGTGCACAAAACTATGGCTACACCTTC. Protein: CASSQGAQNYGYTF.